A single sample gave rise to the 20 T cell receptor beta chains below, sequenced in a study of naive and memory T cell subsets. The SP2 primer and nested alpha and beta constant region primers amplified ligated cDNA in four rounds. MiXCR, applied by TCRdb to the 5' RACE reads, yields one record per CDR3 protein. The sample yields 32,000 or so distinct CDR3 sequences, over 15% seen once. TCR cDNA received a 3' ligated oligonucleotide that carried a UMI. These receptors all stem from a female donor in good health.

Here the CDR3 reads CASSLSRRGGGKSYEQYF. The CDR3 region has the DNA TGCGCCAGCAGCTTGAGTAGGCGGGGGGGCGGCAAGTCCTACGAGCAGTACTTC. The chain employs TRBV5-1 and TRBJ2-7, with 9 bases fitting TRBD2. Per germline, CDR1 SGHRS and CDR2 YFSETQ. This CDR3 has 18 amino acids. The V segment lost 1 base and the J segment 1 base; nucleotides outside the gene matches: 12.

The CDR3 DNA reads TGTGCCAGCAGCTTTCAGGGGTACACAGATACGCAGTATTTT. Its translation: CASSFQGYTDTQYF. The rearrangement joins TRBV5-5 to TRBJ2-3; D might be TRBD1 (6 bases). Trimming cost V 2 bases and J 2 bases, with 9 bases left between them. The CDR3 consists of 14 residues. CDR1 is SGHKS and CDR2 is YYEKEE in the germline V gene (reference sequence). The full variable domain, completed using reference TRBV5-5 and TRBJ2-3, is DAGVTQSPTHLIKTRGQQVTLRCSPISGHKSVSWYQQVLGQGPQFIFQYYEKEERGRGNFPDRFSARQFPNYSSELNVNALLLGDSALYLCASSFQGYTDTQYFGPGTRLTVL.

This clonotype was recorded a few times. This sequence joins TRBV9 and TRBJ1-6; D perhaps matches TRBD1 (6 bases). This CDR3 comprises 16 residues. Trimming cost V 4 bases and J 9 bases, with 20 bases left between them. The germline V gene has CDR1 SGDLS and CDR2 YYNGEE. In DNA form, the CDR3 reads TGTGCCAGCAGCCCCGAAGGGCGGCAGGGGAGTTCACCCCTCCACTTT. This translates into CASSPEGRQGSSPLHF.

By frequency in the sample, this clonotype is medium-sized. The V and J genes are TRBV11-2 and TRBJ2-3; 7 bases are shared with TRBD1. Germline values: CDR1 SGHAT, CDR2 FQNNGV. V was pared by 3 bases and J by 4 bases, with 4 bases of the junction left unmatched. CDR3 length equals 14 residues. CDR3 protein: CASSLSTGADTQYF. Written as DNA, the CDR3 is TGTGCCAGCAGCTTGTCCACAGGGGCAGATACGCAGTATTTT.

This clonotype is medium-sized by share. The chain joins TRBV29-1 to TRBJ2-3; D perhaps matches TRBD2 (5 bases). This CDR3 spans 15 amino acids. CDR1 is SQVTM and CDR2 is ANQGSEA in the germline V gene. V was shortened by 6 bases and J by 3 bases, with 19 bases between the two germline ends. Written as DNA, the CDR3 is TGCAGCGTCCCAGTGAGGGTTGAGTCGACAGATACGCAGTATTTT. This sequence encodes CSVPVRVESTDTQYF.

This chain uses TRBV20-1 with TRBJ2-5; 7 bases map to TRBD2. The V and J ends lost 5 bases and 5 bases, in that order; junction bases with no gene match: 8. The CDR3 has 13 residues. CDR1 is DFQATT, CDR2 SNEGSKA, per germline (reference sequence). CDR3 region: CSAPSGGGETQYF. The CDR3 DNA sequence: TGCAGTGCTCCCTCTGGGGGGGGGGAGACCCAGTACTTC.

This clonotype was recorded a few times. The chain couples TRBV27 to TRBJ1-6, with TRBD1 as a possible D gene (6 bases). The ends were cut back, 3 bases at V and 9 bases at J, with 12 bases in the middle. Germline V gene lookup returns CDR1 MNHEY and CDR2 SMNVEV (reference sequence). The CDR3 sequence is 14 residues long. The CDR3 sequence is CASSFPGAGSPLHF. CDR3 DNA sequence: TGTGCCAGCAGTTTTCCGGGGGCTGGTTCACCCCTCCACTTT.

This clonotype showed up just a few times. J is TRBJ2-7 and V is TRBV5-5, with TRBD1 matching 7 bases. Germline V gene sequence: CDR1 SGHKS, CDR2 YYEKEE (reference sequence). V shed 5 bases, J shed 2 bases, and the junction held 10 bases outside the gene matches. The CDR3 runs 15 residues. As DNA, the CDR3 is TGTGCCAGCAGTCTTACAGGGGACCGAGCCTACGAGCAGTACTTC. Translating it yields CASSLTGDRAYEQYF.

This clonotype was recorded at least ten times. The V call is TRBV29-1, the J call TRBJ1-2; unclear D gene. Trimming left V 3 bases short and J 2 bases short, with 13 bases between. This CDR3 contains 14 residues. Germline CDR1 is SQVTM and CDR2 is ANQGSEA. For the CDR3, the DNA is TGCAGCGTTGAGGCGGTGGGCGGCAACTATGGCTACACCTTC. This encodes CSVEAVGGNYGYTF.

This clonotype was seen repeatedly, ten times or more. V is TRBV6-5 and J is TRBJ1-2, with 7 bases matching TRBD1. This CDR3 is 17 amino acids long. The junction had 11 bases not matched to a gene; V was cut back by 0 bases and J by 4 bases. Germline CDR1 and CDR2: MNHEY and SVGAGI. The CDR3 sequence: CASSYSERGLYSYGYTF. The CDR3 coding sequence is TGTGCCAGCAGTTACTCGGAGAGGGGGCTTTACTCCTATGGCTACACCTTC.

This clonotype was found many times. The chain links TRBV18 to TRBJ1-6; 12 nucleotides match TRBD1. The CDR3 consists of 16 residues. The germline CDR1 and CDR2 sequences are KGHSH and LQKENI. V shed 6 bases, J shed 3 bases, and the junction held 3 bases outside the gene matches. CDR3 in amino acids: CASSGQGAGYNSPLHF. For the CDR3, the DNA is TGTGCCAGCTCGGGACAGGGGGCCGGCTATAATTCACCCCTCCACTTT.

This clonotype occurred many times. This chain connects TRBV29-1 to TRBJ1-2; 10 positions agree with TRBD1. Losses at the gene ends were 7 bases for V and 12 bases for J; bases not matched to a gene: 8. Per germline, CDR1 SQVTM and CDR2 ANQGSEA. This CDR3 contains 11 residues. CDR3 in DNA: TGCAGCGCCGGGACAGGGGAGGGCGACACCTTC. This gives the protein CSAGTGEGDTF.

This clonotype was picked up many times. The chain combines TRBV7-2 with TRBJ2-3, with 8 bases aligning to TRBD1. With 5 bases clipped from V and 0 bases from J, the junction kept 4 bases outside the gene matches. This CDR3 comprises 15 residues. CDR1 and CDR2 from the germline V gene are SGHTA and FQGNSA. CDR3 DNA sequence: TGTGCCAGCAGCAGGCGGACAGGGAGCACAGATACGCAGTATTTT. Its protein is CASSRRTGSTDTQYF.

V gene TRBV18 combines with J gene TRBJ2-1; D gene ambiguous. This CDR3 spans 14 amino acids. Germline V gene lookup returns CDR1 KGHSH and CDR2 LQKENI. Between the trimmed V and J ends, which lost 2 bases and 7 bases, there was a span of 12 bases. Written as DNA, the CDR3 is TGTGCCAGCTCACCAAGCTTGGAGAATAATGAGCAGTTCTTC. Translating it yields CASSPSLENNEQFF. The variable domain in full, completed from reference TRBV18 and TRBJ2-1, reads NAGVMQNPRHLVRRRGQEARLRCSPMKGHSHVYWYRQLPEEGLKFMVYLQKENIIDESGMPKERFSAEFPKEGPSILRIQQVVRGDSAAYFCASSPSLENNEQFFGPGTRLTVL.

The V and J genes are TRBV19 and TRBJ2-7; D gene uncertain. CDR1 and CDR2 (germline): LNHDA, SQIVND (reference sequence). The CDR3 totals 13 residues. Between the trimmed V and J ends, which lost 7 bases and 0 bases, there was a span of 10 bases. CDR3 sequence (DNA): TGTGCCAGTAACTCGGCAGACTCCTACGAGCAGTACTTC. Residues: CASNSADSYEQYF.

This clonotype appeared many times. V is TRBV12-3 or TRBV12-4 and J is TRBJ2-1, with D possibly being TRBD1 or TRBD2 (5 bases each). This CDR3 is built from 18 residues. Trimming removed 6 bases at V and 2 bases at J, with 23 bases between. The CDR3, as DNA: TGTGCCAGCAGGATCGGGACCGGGTTTCTTGGGCCCTACAATGAGCAGTTCTTC. Residues: CASRIGTGFLGPYNEQFF.

Only a few counts were recorded for this clonotype. This chain links TRBV20-1 with TRBJ2-5; D tentatively fits TRBD1 or TRBD2 (5 bases each). CDR1 DFQATT and CDR2 SNEGSKA come from the germline V gene (reference sequence). Trimming stripped 5 bases from V and 5 bases from J, with 24 bases between. CDR3 length equals 16 residues. The DNA of the CDR3 is TGCAGTGCTCGGATACCGAAATCCGGGGCCTGGGAGACCCAGTACTTC. Its protein product is CSARIPKSGAWETQYF.

The chain recombines TRBV9 with TRBJ2-6, with D tentatively TRBD2 (6 bases). Trimming removed 4 bases from V and 4 bases from J, with 15 bases in between. This CDR3 contains 16 residues. The germline V gene has CDR1 SGDLS and CDR2 YYNGEE. The DNA for the CDR3 is TGTGCCAGCAGCCAAACCGGGGGAGCCGGGGCCAACGTCCTGACTTTC. Protein product: CASSQTGGAGANVLTF.

There are many counts of this clonotype. V is TRBV12-3 or TRBV12-4 and J is TRBJ1-1, with D unresolved. The CDR3 covers 14 residues. Deletions cut 3 bases from V and 1 base from J, with 9 bases between. Here the CDR3 reads CASSFEVPNTEAFF. The CDR3 coding sequence is TGTGCCAGCAGTTTTGAGGTACCGAACACTGAAGCTTTCTTT.

This clonotype was seen at least ten times. The V and J genes are TRBV11-2 and TRBJ2-7, with TRBD1 identical over 8 bases. The CDR3 has 13 residues. The V segment lost 5 bases and the J segment 6 bases; nucleotides outside the gene matches: 6. Germline V CDR1 and CDR2: SGHAT, FQNNGV. The chain's CDR3 is CASSPQGAGEQYF. The CDR3 region has the DNA TGTGCCAGCAGCCCCCAGGGGGCAGGCGAGCAGTACTTC.